This TCR beta chain was found in a study of T cells in Graves' hyperthyroidism and ophthalmopathy. Study-wide points: A model built on 13 V-J features separated ophthalmopathy from stable hyperthyroidism.

The CDR3 is made up of 17 amino acids. CDR1 is SEHNR, CDR2 FQNEAQ, per germline (reference sequence). V lost 5 bases, J lost 6 bases, and 12 bases stayed unmatched. This clonotype appeared many times. Its antigen is unknown. The investigators amplified TCR beta CDR3 regions from RNA transcripts. With the HTBI primer set, the TCR CDR3 went through a first round of RT-PCR. TCRdb analysed the multiplex PCR reads with MiXCR anew, one entry per CDR3 protein. The sample gives about 560,000 distinct CDR3 sequences, approximately 15% of which show up once; 18% is in the top ten. Source material: blood. The TCR was taken from a woman aged 18 to 35 with Graves' hyperthyroidism. This rearrangement joins TRBV7-9 to TRBJ2-3, with 12 nucleotides matching TRBD2. Here the CDR3 DNA reads TGTGCCAGCAGCCCAGGATCTAGCGGGGGGGCTTTGGATACGCAGTATTTT. It is translated as CASSPGSSGGALDTQYF.